This T cell receptor (beta chain) came from a study of regulatory T cells in long-lasting Graves disease. Indicated time point: newly diagnosed GD, antithyroid drugs for less than 3 months. Researchers made the TCR library from RNA that was extracted from PBMCs. American Thyroid Association guidelines defined how Graves' disease was diagnosed. Peripheral blood, around 9.4 milliliters of it, was drawn into EDTA tubes. Germline lookup yields CDR1 KGHSY and CDR2 FQNENV. J gave up 6 bases and V 0 bases, and 10 bases lay outside the gene matches. The CDR3 totals 16 residues. iRepertoire HTBI primers and Arm-PCR of CDR3 regions built TCR beta libraries. One entry per CDR3 protein results from TCRdb running MiXCR on the multiplex PCR reads. The sample records 530,000 or so distinct CDR3 sequences, approximately 13% being singletons. This sample also appeared in a second study, on T cells in Graves' hyperthyroidism and ophthalmopathy. As that study records: The TCR CDR3 was amplified in a first-round RT-PCR using the HTBI primer set.

The receptor was derived from a man aged 25 to 45 with Graves disease. The material was peripheral blood mononuclear cells (PBMCs), obtained at new diagnosis, from a patient treated with antithyroid drugs. The chain couples TRBV16 to TRBJ1-1; TRBD1 matches 7 bases. CDR3 sequence reads: CASSQSMEGGGAEAFF. The CDR3 DNA reads TGTGCCAGCAGCCAATCGATGGAGGGAGGGGGCGCTGAAGCTTTCTTT.